The clone carrying this T cell receptor beta chain was seen only a few times. Its antigen remains unidentified. From germline, CDR1 is SEHNR and CDR2 FQNEAQ (reference sequence). Trimming at V came to 5 bases and at J to 2 bases, leaving 4 bases not matched to a gene. The CDR3 covers 14 residues. The whole isolated RNA underwent reverse transcription, so sequencing captured expressed TCRB transcripts. An average of approximately 4 million reads was obtained for naive, central memory and regulatory T cell samples. Clones were sequenced by immunoSEQ multiplex PCR, and TCRdb holds only the in-frame ones, with some missing. This sample yields around 70,000 clones, of which about 50% are seen a single time; 0.7% belongs to the top ten. This sample is part of a study of beta chain features in type 1 diabetes. Turning to the study itself: Patients were similar to healthy donors in age and gender (as well as in cell yields). General study findings and limits: Within each of all four CD4+ subsets, Type 1 diabetes patients had TCRB CDR3s that were moderately but significantly shorter.

The chain carries TRBV7-9 and TRBJ2-5; 8 bases are a match to TRBD2. This clonotype was sampled from a man aged 30 to 45 with type 1 diabetes. Material for sequencing was central memory CD4+ T cells from blood. The CDR3 loop is CASSPSGGQETQYF. The CDR3 nucleotides are TGTGCCAGCAGCCCGAGCGGGGGACAAGAGACCCAGTACTTC.